This T cell receptor (beta chain) was identified in a study of a mutant IDH1 vaccine in newly diagnosed glioma. For the study at large: The first vaccination came 4-6 weeks after radiotherapy alone, or with temozolomide cycles. Sex among treated patients split about 60% male, about 40% female; mean age was approximately 40 years. Every participant had undergone radiotherapy, temozolomide, or both before, and most underwent both. Broader study findings: Patients mounted vaccine-induced immune responses in around 93% of cases.

To note about this clone: Its antigen remains unidentified.

TCRdb's copy holds only in-frame clones and misses some; the assay was immunoSEQ multiplex PCR. The repertoire includes 60,000 or so clones, approximately 91% of them detected once, and 1.9% sits in the top ten. Time point specified: week 11, during vaccination. Alongside topical imiquimod, each dose of vaccine comprised 300 ug of mutant IDH1 20-mer peptide. The clonotype comes from a middle-aged man with glioma. The sample here was PBMCs, taken from a glioma patient whose treatment included an IDH1 peptide vaccine.

CDR3 sequence: CASSPVASGVYEQYF. DNA of the CDR3: TGTGCCAGCTCACCAGTCGCTAGCGGGGTGTACGAGCAGTACTTC. This rearrangement joins TRBV18 to TRBJ2-5, with 9 bases aligning to TRBD2. The J call may be incorrect, as the DNA end agrees better with TRBJ2-7. Germline CDR1 reads KGHSH; CDR2 reads LQKENI. This CDR3 is 15 amino acids long.